This T cell receptor beta chain derives from a study of shared clonotypes between healthy human individuals. General observations from the study: Genetic and exposure-history diversity was limited by the small donor number. Relative to memory subsets, naive subsets generally showed larger estimated richness.

Points on this clone: The antigen remains unidentified.

The authors ran the assay at deep level. Sorted-subset replicate PCR reactions contained roughly 210 ng DNA, corresponding to some 30,000 T cell genomes. Generated by immunoSEQ multiplex PCR, the TCRdb table keeps only in-frame clones and is missing some. The table shows more than 1,200,000 clones, with 97% to 99% occurring only once. The TCR comes from a man aged 25 to 40 in good health. The sample was naive CD4+ T cells sorted from blood. Subset noted: CD45RA+ positively selected.

The CDR3 here is CASSIDRLAGGPGLDNEQFF. CDR3 nucleotide sequence: TGTGCCAGTAGTATAGACCGACTAGCGGGAGGGCCGGGTCTAGACAATGAGCAGTTCTTC. This sequence joins TRBV19 and TRBJ2-1, with 14 bases matching TRBD2. Germline V lookup: CDR1 LNHDA, CDR2 SQIVND (reference sequence). The V gene end was trimmed by 0 bases and the J gene end by 5 bases; junction bases not matched to a gene: 12. This CDR3 spans 20 amino acids.